This record looks at one T cell receptor (beta chain) sequence and its context. Its binding antigen is unknown. Nothing much larger sits one base from this clone, and base qualities are not available. Per the germline V gene (reference sequence), LNHNV is the CDR1 and YYDKDF is the CDR2. The V end gives up 2 bases and the J end 6 bases, leaving 14 bases in the junction not matched to a gene. Reading from cysteine to phenylalanine, the CDR3 counts 18 amino acids. Here the CDR3 DNA is all that survives: 54 bases in frame from base 1. The protocol used for the library was the immunoSEQ multiplex PCR assay. A mixture of 60 forward primers for TCR Vbeta segments and 13 reverse primers for TCR Jbeta segments was used in the multiplex PCR. Amplification of the CDR3 region of rearranged TCR beta genes was performed with a multiplex PCR assay on genomic DNA. The amplified TCR beta libraries were sequenced on the Illumina HiSeq System as 87-base-pair reads. For the original study's pipeline: Across the 500 to 850 repertoires, a later analysis counted 78 million or so unique TCR beta chains, around 11 million of which were shared by at least two donors. A nearest-neighbor algorithm error-corrected the raw reads and collapsed the reads into unique sequences, merging closely related sequences to remove PCR and sequencing errors. V, D and J gene segments were assigned by aligning CDR3 sequences to IMGT reference sequences. For a sequence to be retained, at least a six-nucleotide match to both a V gene segment and a J gene segment was required. Rearrangements were called productive when the CDR3 lacked stop codons and stayed in frame with V and J; all others were non-productive. Following IMGT convention, CDR3 was defined as the stretch from the second conserved V-encoded cysteine up to the conserved J-encoded phenylalanine. The earlier analysis of a few hundred of the donors excluded sequences that lacked an unambiguous match to a single V gene segment. An earlier analysis of several hundred of the donors called V segments functional above 56.7% productive rearrangements and segregating when the between-donor standard deviation exceeded 5%. To diagnose cytomegalovirus status from the catalog of TCR beta chain sequences, a statistical classification framework was built. In a later analysis, V and J genes were assigned by comparing TCR nucleotide sequences against IMGT/GENE-DB human TR gene sequences. The TCRdist pipeline was used in a later analysis to assign CDR3 sequences and most-parsimonious VDJ recombination scenarios. A later analysis defined each TCR beta chain by its CDR3 amino acid sequence plus V-gene family, and excluded reads lacking a unique V-gene family. A later analysis removed 550 to 700 highly shared, low-generation-probability nucleotide sequences to deal with suspected cross-contamination and a sequencing artifact. In a later analysis, a clonal expansion index for each public chain was calculated from normalized within-repertoire ranks of inferred template counts. A later analysis computed generation probabilities with a VDJ recombination model fitted to out-of-frame rearrangements, and checked the results against IGoR. In a later analysis, hypergeometric tests were used to score TCR-TCR, TCR-HLA and TCR-CMV co-occurrence, with a repertoire-size bias correction applied to TCR pairs. A later analysis estimated false discovery rates by permuting HLA or CMV assignments 20 times. In a later analysis, co-occurring TCRs were grouped using DBSCAN, with TCRdist sequence similarity added in when clustering inside HLA-allele-positive subsets. Repertoires with fewer than 30,000 or more than 120,000 public chains were left out of co-occurrence clustering, as were about five repertoires with anomalous nucleotide sharing. TCRdb provides this immuneACCESS table in a form limited to in-frame rearrangements. Some clones are lacking; in checked studies, under half of them reflect an unresolved V gene, and why the rest are absent is not known. V and J calls and clone size come straight from that table; D and trimming were deduced from the DNA. The sample includes roughly 180,000 clones, with about 82% observed a single time. Approximately 2% of the sample comes from the top ten.

The data were obtained in a study of cytomegalovirus exposure and HLA in healthy donors (dated by TCRdb to the late 2010s). Broadly, across the study: An earlier analysis of some 600 of the donors reported over 250 Gb of sequence data and 117 million unique TCR beta sequences obtained from about 180 million T cells. An early release covering over 500 HLA-typed donors comprised roughly 300 gigabases of sequencing data and some 79 million unique TCR sequences. Of the roughly 400 genotyped donors, 75% to 85% were placed in the genetic ancestry cluster associated with self-reported Caucasian donors. The aim of the study was to test whether cataloging public T cell receptors could identify signatures of past pathogen exposure. The study profiled the T cell repertoires of under 850 subjects by immunosequencing and related them to cytomegalovirus serostatus. A separate validation cohort of approximately 120 different subjects was used in addition to the roughly 620-subject first cohort. High-throughput TCR immunosequencing, statistical association of individual TCRs with disease status, and machine learning were combined to predict cytomegalovirus infection status. A later analysis re-examined previously published TCR beta repertoires from 600 to 700 donors and added high-resolution HLA genotyping to investigate patterns of TCR occurrence. Rather than drawing on any new phenotypic data, the later analysis identified candidate immune exposures from TCR beta sequences and the way those sequences occurred across donors. To decide whether each TCR beta V gene segment behaved as functional or pseudogenic, an earlier analysis of over 500 of the donors relied on high-throughput TCR beta sequencing. Donor age, sex, ethnicity and CMV serostatus were collected together with the repertoire data. A later genetic analysis used genome-wide SNP genotypes for about 65% of the roughly 700 donors, treating that subset as a discovery cohort. All discovery cohort repertoires had been generated using a single sequencing platform. HLA typing covered class I and class II loci at four-digit resolution. The number of typed donors differed by locus: about 620-630 for A, B, C, DRB1 and DQB1; some 540 for DQA1; 606 for DPA1; and some 470 for DPB1. Because of strong linkage in the cohort, roughly five DR-DQ haplotypes were treated as single units for association and clustering. Across some 400 genotyped donors of the cohort, an average of roughly 230,000 unique TCR beta nucleotide sequences per donor were sequenced, and 15% to 20% of those sequences were non-productive. What the research found in general, with its limitations: In an earlier analysis of over 550 of the donors, most TCR beta V segments were observed in productive rearrangements about 87% or about 30% of the time, broadly matching IMGT annotations. A later analysis found that most CMV-associated TCR beta chains appeared HLA-restricted, with HLA associations seemingly driven largely by CMV exposure. Some IMGT-functional V segments, including TRBV6-2 and TRBV6-3, could not be distinguished by the 87-base-pair reads and were therefore excluded. In the study, 164 TCR beta chains were listed as associated with cytomegalovirus. In a later analysis, HLA-associated TCR beta chains were found to be more clonally expanded and to have lower generation probabilities than equally common non-associated chains. CMV serostatus was the only immune exposure information available for the cohort. In this cohort, only TCR beta chains were sequenced, and detectable features were limited by the absence of alpha or paired-chain data. A cluster of highly shared sequence variants was judged likely to represent a technical artifact of the sequencing pipeline. The earlier analysis of about 600 of the donors excluded approximately 15 rarely observed V segments, including chromosome 9 orphons, because counts were too low. A further reported finding was that TCR beta sequences accurately predicted the HLA-A and HLA-B alleles for most subjects in the first cohort. Three of the identified cytomegalovirus-associated TCR beta chains were confirmed in vitro to be specific for cytomegalovirus antigens. The authors suggested that the approach could potentially be extended to other disease states and immunological phenotypes. A later genetic analysis associated a missense DCLRE1C variant with V-gene and J-gene trimming of TCR beta chains, and an independent cohort replicated the association. The presence/absence analyses assumed that sequencing depth was roughly uniform across donors, and that assumption may not be true. According to a later analysis, parvovirus B19, influenza, CMV and Epstein-Barr virus appeared linked to several top co-occurrence clusters. Cytomegalovirus status was reported to be diagnosed by the classifier with high specificity and sensitivity in both the original and validation cohorts. Most TCR sequences were seen in very few donors, while some public TCRs were found in many individuals. At a false discovery rate of 0.05, a later analysis linked around 15,000 TCR beta sequences to specific HLA alleles. A later genetic analysis reported fewer N-insertions in productive TCRs among donors in an Asian-associated ancestry cluster than the roughly 670-donor mean. Because HLA typing was missing for some donors at each locus, association tests included only the typed subset. Linkage disequilibrium might explain the correlated functional status among segregating V segments, but an unknown experimental factor could not be excluded. When HLA alleles, especially DR and DQ, strongly co-occurred, attributing TCR associations to individual alleles was difficult. In a later analysis, the rate of TCR association differed among HLA loci, with DRB1 alleles having the most associated TCRs and HLA-C alleles having the fewest.

The cohort was made up of around 720 healthy bone marrow donors. All cohort members were sampled while nominally healthy, although unrecorded immune exposures were likely present. The donor was CMV seronegative and belonged to the group of approximately 320 seronegative cohort members. A peripheral blood sample was collected from each donor, and TCR beta sequencing was performed on peripheral blood mononuclear cells. Genomic DNA extraction from the blood cell samples was performed with the Qiagen DNeasy Blood Extraction Kit. The sequenced sample consisted of PBMCs. This receptor was taken from a woman aged 30 to 39 in good health and CMV-seronegative. In this chain, TRBV15 is recombined with TRBJ2-3; 10 bases in the junction line up with TRBD1. In nucleotides, the sequence is TGTGCCACCAGCAGACCATCGAGCGCAGGACAGGGGGGGGATACGCAGTATTTT. It is translated as CATSRPSSAGQGGDTQYF.